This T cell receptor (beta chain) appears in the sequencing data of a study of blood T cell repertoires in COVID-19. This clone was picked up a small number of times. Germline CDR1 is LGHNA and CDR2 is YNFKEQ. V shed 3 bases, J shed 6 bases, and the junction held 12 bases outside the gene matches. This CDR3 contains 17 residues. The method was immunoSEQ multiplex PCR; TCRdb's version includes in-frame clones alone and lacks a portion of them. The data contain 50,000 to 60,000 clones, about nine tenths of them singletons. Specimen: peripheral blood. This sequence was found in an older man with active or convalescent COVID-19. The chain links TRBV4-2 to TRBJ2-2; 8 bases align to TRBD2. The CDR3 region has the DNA TGTGCCAGCAGCCAGGGGATCGTGACGGGGGGGCCCGGGGAGCTGTTTTTT. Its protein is CASSQGIVTGGPGELFF.